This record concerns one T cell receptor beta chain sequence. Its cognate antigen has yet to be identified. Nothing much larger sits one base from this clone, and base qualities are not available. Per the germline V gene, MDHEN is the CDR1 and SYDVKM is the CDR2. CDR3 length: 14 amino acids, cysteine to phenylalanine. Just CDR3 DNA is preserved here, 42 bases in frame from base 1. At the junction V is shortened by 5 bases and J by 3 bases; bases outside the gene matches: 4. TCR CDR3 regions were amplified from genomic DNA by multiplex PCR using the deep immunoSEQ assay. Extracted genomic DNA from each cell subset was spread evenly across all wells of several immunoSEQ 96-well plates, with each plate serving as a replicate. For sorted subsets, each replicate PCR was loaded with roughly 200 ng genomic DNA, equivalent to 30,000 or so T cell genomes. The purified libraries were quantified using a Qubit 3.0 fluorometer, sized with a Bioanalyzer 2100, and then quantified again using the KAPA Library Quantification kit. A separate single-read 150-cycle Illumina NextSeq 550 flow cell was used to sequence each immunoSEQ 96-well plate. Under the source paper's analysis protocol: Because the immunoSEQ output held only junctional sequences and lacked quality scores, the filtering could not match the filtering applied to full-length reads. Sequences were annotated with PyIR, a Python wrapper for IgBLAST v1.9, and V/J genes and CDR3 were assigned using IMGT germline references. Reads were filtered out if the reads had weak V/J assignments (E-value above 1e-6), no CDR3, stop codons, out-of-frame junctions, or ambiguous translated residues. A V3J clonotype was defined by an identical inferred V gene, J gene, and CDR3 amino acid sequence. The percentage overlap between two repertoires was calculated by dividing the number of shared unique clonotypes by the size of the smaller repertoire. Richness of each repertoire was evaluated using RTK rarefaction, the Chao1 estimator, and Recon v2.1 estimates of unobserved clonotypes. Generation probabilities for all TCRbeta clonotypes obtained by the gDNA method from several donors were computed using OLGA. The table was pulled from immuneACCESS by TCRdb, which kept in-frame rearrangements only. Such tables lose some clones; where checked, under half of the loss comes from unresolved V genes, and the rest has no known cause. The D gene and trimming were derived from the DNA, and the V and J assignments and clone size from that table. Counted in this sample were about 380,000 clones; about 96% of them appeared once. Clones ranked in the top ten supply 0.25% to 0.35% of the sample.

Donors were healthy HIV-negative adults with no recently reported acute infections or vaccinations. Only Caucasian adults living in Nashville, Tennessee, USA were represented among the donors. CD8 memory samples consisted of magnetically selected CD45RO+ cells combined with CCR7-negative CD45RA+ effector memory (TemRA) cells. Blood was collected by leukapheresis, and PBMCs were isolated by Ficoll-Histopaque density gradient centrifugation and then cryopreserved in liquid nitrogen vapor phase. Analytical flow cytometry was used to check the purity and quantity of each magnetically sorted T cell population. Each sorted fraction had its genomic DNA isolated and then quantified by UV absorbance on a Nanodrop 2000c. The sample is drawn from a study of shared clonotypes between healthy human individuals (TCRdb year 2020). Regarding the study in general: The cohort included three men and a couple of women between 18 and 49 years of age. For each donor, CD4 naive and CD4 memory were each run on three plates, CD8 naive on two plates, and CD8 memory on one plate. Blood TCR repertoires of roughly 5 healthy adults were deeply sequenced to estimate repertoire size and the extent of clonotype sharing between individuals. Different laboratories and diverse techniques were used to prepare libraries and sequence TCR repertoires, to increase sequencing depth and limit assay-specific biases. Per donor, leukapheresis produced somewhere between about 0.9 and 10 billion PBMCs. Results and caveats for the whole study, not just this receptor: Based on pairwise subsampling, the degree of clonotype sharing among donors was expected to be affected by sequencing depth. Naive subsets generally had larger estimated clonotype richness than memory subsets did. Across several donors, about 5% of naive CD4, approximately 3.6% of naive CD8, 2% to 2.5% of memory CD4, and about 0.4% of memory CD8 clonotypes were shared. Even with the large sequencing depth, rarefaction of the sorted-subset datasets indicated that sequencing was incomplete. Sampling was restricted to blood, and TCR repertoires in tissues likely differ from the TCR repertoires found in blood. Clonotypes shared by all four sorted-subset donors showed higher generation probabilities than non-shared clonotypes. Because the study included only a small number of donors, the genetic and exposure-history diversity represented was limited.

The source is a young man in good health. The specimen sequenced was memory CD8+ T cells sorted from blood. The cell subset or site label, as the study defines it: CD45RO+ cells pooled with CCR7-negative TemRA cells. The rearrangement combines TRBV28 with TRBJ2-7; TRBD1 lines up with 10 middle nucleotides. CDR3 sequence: CASSLRTGGYEQYF. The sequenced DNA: TGTGCCAGCAGTCTCAGGACAGGGGGCTACGAGCAGTACTTC.